Presented here are 6 T cell receptor beta chains from one specimen sequenced in a study of quantifying T cell responses using KT2 cells. Study at large: RNA was reverse transcribed with TCR alpha and beta constant-region primers.

A single-stranded UMI oligo with SP2 sequence was ligated to cDNA 3' ends. First-round PCR used 4 cycles and beta primers RC1.1 and RC1.2 covering TRBC1 and TRBC2. TCRdb called the UMI-ligation and nested PCR reads again in MiXCR, with one record for every CDR3 protein. Among tens of thousands of distinct CDR3 sequences listed, 10% to 15% were seen once. Source material: PBMCs spiked with cells of the T cell clone KT2. The receptor source for this set is a human donor.

A few counts support this clonotype. The chain uses TRBV12-3 or TRBV12-4 and TRBJ2-1, with TRBD1 matching 9 bases. The CDR3 is 16 residues long. J was trimmed by 2 bases and V by 3 bases; bases with no gene match: 5. The CDR3 here is CASSFGQGPPYNEQFF. CDR3 sequence (DNA): TGTGCCAGCAGTTTCGGACAGGGGCCGCCCTACAATGAGCAGTTCTTC.

The genes are TRBV6-4 and TRBJ2-2, with 12 bases identical to TRBD2. Trimming at V came to 6 bases and at J to 3 bases, leaving 2 bases not matched to a gene. Germline CDR1 reads MRHNA; CDR2 reads SNTAGT. The CDR3 spans 15 residues. CDR3 nucleotide sequence: TGTGCCAGCAGCCGACTAGCGGGAGACACCGGGGAGCTGTTTTTT. Its protein product is CASSRLAGDTGELFF.

As to this clonotype: A much larger clone sits a single nucleotide away, making a read error possible. The rearrangement links TRBV6-5 to TRBJ1-4; 7 bases match TRBD1. The CDR3 length is 14 residues. Per the germline V gene, CDR1 is MNHEY and CDR2 is SVGAGI. Trimming took 8 bases from V and 5 from J; bases not matched to a gene: 8. CDR3 sequence: CASHPGQSNEKLFF. CDR3 bases: TGTGCCAGCCACCCGGGACAGAGCAATGAAAAACTGTTTTTT.

The rearrangement joins TRBV13 to TRBJ2-1, with D perhaps matching TRBD2 (6 bases). The germline CDR1 and CDR2 sequences are PRHDT and FYEKMQ (reference sequence). The CDR3 contains 13 residues. V was shortened by 8 bases and J by 0 bases, with 8 bases between the two germline ends. The CDR3 DNA reads as TGTGCCAGCCTGGGGGGCTCCTACAATGAGCAGTTCTTC. Protein product: CASLGGSYNEQFF.

This clonotype was detected many times. V usage is TRBV11-2 and J usage is TRBJ2-3; 10 bases fit TRBD1. Germline CDR1 reads SGHAT; CDR2 reads FQNNGV. V was clipped by 4 bases and J by 4 bases; unmatched bases: 5. This CDR3 has 15 residues. The CDR3 sequence: CASSSEGTGADTQYF. The CDR3 nucleotides are TGTGCCAGCAGCTCAGAGGGGACAGGGGCAGATACGCAGTATTTT.

V and J are TRBV28 and TRBJ2-6; D may correspond to TRBD1 or TRBD2 (6 bases each). Germline V gene lookup returns CDR1 MDHEN and CDR2 SYDVKM. The CDR3 covers 15 residues. Trimming stripped 7 bases from V and 3 bases from J, with 13 bases between. The CDR3 DNA reads as TGTGCCAGCAAATTAGGGGGGTATGGGGCCAACGTCCTGACTTTC. It specifies CASKLGGYGANVLTF. Together with reference TRBV28 and TRBJ2-6, the CDR3 gives the full variable domain: DVKVTQSSRYLVKRTGEKVFLECVQDMDHENMFWYRQDPGLGLRLIYFSYDVKMKEKGDIPEGYSVSREKKERFSLILESASTNQTSMYLCASKLGGYGANVLTFGAGSRLTVL.